Described below is a single T cell receptor (beta chain) sequence and its context. Its specificity is not known. The source of the sample is a study of cytomegalovirus exposure and HLA in healthy donors. The CDR3 consists of 11 residues. The germline V gene encodes CDR1 DFQATT and CDR2 SNEGSKA (reference sequence). V was shortened by 6 bases and J by 4 bases, with 10 bases between the two germline ends. PCR used 60 Vbeta primers and 13 Jbeta primers. The data were produced by immunoSEQ multiplex PCR, yet TCRdb's version contains in-frame clones alone and is incomplete. The sample records about 160,000 clones, about four fifths being singletons. Whole-study findings and limits: Analysis was performed later, and it showed HLA-associated TCR beta chains to be more clonally expanded than equally common others. Fewer N-insertions than the roughly 670-donor mean were reportedly shown by an Asian-associated ancestry cluster in a later analysis. As a later analysis showed, a missense DCLRE1C variant was linked to trimming of TCR beta V- and J-genes.

The origin of this receptor is a man younger than 40 in good health and CMV-seronegative. Source material: PBMCs. The chain combines TRBV20-1 with TRBJ2-7; unclear D gene. The CDR3 spells CSAADWYEQYF. CDR3 nucleotide sequence: TGCAGTGCGGCGGATTGGTACGAGCAGTACTTC.